The clone carrying this T cell receptor beta chain has just one count. This sample is drawn from a study of blood T cell repertoires in COVID-19. Looking at the study overall: Donors in the United States, Italy and Spain gave samples during acute or convalescent COVID-19.

This CDR3 has 15 residues. Germline CDR1 is MNHEY and CDR2 is SVGAGI. V lost 0 bases, J lost 2 bases, and 11 bases lay in between. Sequencing was performed with immunoSEQ multiplex PCR; in TCRdb, only in-frame clones are kept and a portion is missing. The repertoire holds around 190,000 clones, with roughly 90% as singletons. Material: peripheral blood. The origin of this receptor is a middle-aged man with COVID-19, enrolled during active disease. This sequence joins TRBV6-5 and TRBJ2-7, with D perhaps matching TRBD1 (6 bases). For the CDR3, the DNA is TGTGCCAGCAGTTACTCGATAGGACAGCCCTACGAGCAGTACTTC. Its translation: CASSYSIGQPYEQYF.